A single sample gave rise to the 25 T cell receptor beta chains below, sequenced in a study of blood T cell repertoires in COVID-19 (dated by TCRdb to the early 2020s). Libraries were built with the immunoSEQ multiplex PCR assay. TCRdb limited this immuneACCESS table to in-frame rearrangements with V and J called. A share of clones is missing; checked studies link under half to unresolved V genes, and the rest is unexplained. The sample table records some 70,000 clones; 70% to 90% of these occur just once. About 7% of the sample is in the top ten clones. The sample comprised peripheral blood. Source of these receptors: a man aged 50 to 60 with active COVID-19.

The rearrangement joins TRBV9 to TRBJ2-1, with 14 bases fitting TRBD2. The CDR3 length is 18 residues. The V segment lost 4 bases and the J segment 4 bases; nucleotides outside the gene matches: 10. Germline assignment: CDR1 SGDLS and CDR2 YYNGEE. CDR3 DNA sequence: TGTGCCAGCAGCCTCGGCGGACTAGCGGGAGGCCTTTACAATGAGCAGTTCTTC. It is translated as CASSLGGLAGGLYNEQFF.

The chain uses TRBV5-6 and TRBJ2-7; TRBD2 matches 9 bases. Losses at the gene ends were 4 bases for V and 6 bases for J; bases not matched to a gene: 5. This CDR3 has 13 amino acids. Germline CDR1 is SGHDT and CDR2 is YYEEEE. The CDR3: CASSRWTSAEQYF. CDR3 sequence (DNA): TGTGCCAGCAGCCGTTGGACTAGCGCCGAGCAGTACTTC.

The CDR3: CASSLAGTGGPQETQYF. In DNA, the CDR3 is TGTGCCAGCAGCTTAGCCGGGACAGGGGGGCCCCAAGAGACCCAGTACTTC. The chain employs TRBV11-3 and TRBJ2-5; TRBD1 matches at 11 bases. CDR1 and CDR2 from the germline V gene are SGHNT and YENEEA. Trimming removed 1 base from V and 1 base from J; junction bases left unmatched: 5. The CDR3 runs 17 residues.

For this clone: An end of the junction differs from the germline gene, which may be a read error. The gene calls are TRBV6-5 and TRBJ1-1; a possible D gene is TRBD1 (5 bases). Per germline, CDR1 MNHEY and CDR2 SVGAGI. CDR3 length: 14 amino acids. The CDR3 DNA is TGTGCCGGCAGTTACGCGTCAGGGTACTTTGAAGCTTTCTTT. Translating gives CAGSYASGYFEAFF.

The chain carries TRBV19 and TRBJ2-1; possibly TRBD2 for D (6 bases). V was trimmed by 3 bases and J by 2 bases, leaving 11 bases between them. CDR1 and CDR2 from the germline V gene are LNHDA and SQIVND (reference sequence). The CDR3 has 15 amino acids. The CDR3 DNA reads TGTGCCAGTAGTATGGGGGGACCCGCCTACAATGAGCAGTTCTTC. This sequence encodes CASSMGGPAYNEQFF.

The chain joins TRBV6-5 to TRBJ2-2; no clear D gene. The V and J ends lost 6 bases and 7 bases respectively, with 9 bases between them. CDR3 length: 12 residues. Per germline, CDR1 MNHEY and CDR2 SVGAGI. The CDR3 DNA follows: TGTGCCAGCAGCAGATCTGGCGGGGAGCTGTTTTTT. Its protein product is CASSRSGGELFF.

This clone turned up a few times. The chain recombines TRBV11-2 with TRBJ2-7, with 7 bases that match TRBD2. Looked up from germline, CDR1 is SGHAT and CDR2 is FQNNGV. V lost 6 bases to trimming and J lost 6 bases; unmatched junction nucleotides: 8. The CDR3 runs to 13 residues. The CDR3 DNA reads TGTGCCAGCAGTCCGGCAAGGGAGGGCGAGCAGTACTTC. It encodes CASSPAREGEQYF. Looking up the rest from reference TRBV11-2 and TRBJ2-7 gives the full variable domain: EAGVAQSPRYKIIEKRQSVAFWCNPISGHATLYWYQQILGQGPKLLIQFQNNGVVDDSQLPKDRFSAERLKGVDSTLKIQPAKLEDSAVYLCASSPAREGEQYFGPGTRLTVT.

The chain is built from TRBV18 and TRBJ2-1; TRBD1 might be the D (5 bases). V shed 1 base and J shed 2 bases, with 6 bases lying between them. The CDR3 has 14 residues. The V gene's germline CDR1 is KGHSH and CDR2 LQKENI. CDR3 sequence: CASSPQGPYNEQFF. DNA for the CDR3: TGTGCCAGCTCACCACAGGGGCCCTACAATGAGCAGTTCTTC.

The chain is built from TRBV7-8 and TRBJ1-4; D gene uncertain. Germline-derived CDR1 and CDR2 are SGHVS and FQNEAQ. V lost 8 bases and J lost 7, with 17 bases in between. The CDR3 runs 14 residues. The CDR3 region is CASGETPRSEKLFF. The CDR3 DNA sequence: TGTGCCAGCGGGGAGACACCACGGAGTGAAAAACTGTTTTTT.

This clone appeared a single time. The V call is TRBV9, the J call TRBJ2-3, with 8 positions matching TRBD2. CDR1 and CDR2 (germline): SGDLS, YYNGEE. The CDR3 length is 17 residues. The junction had 7 bases not matched to a gene; V was cut back by 0 bases and J by 1 base. The CDR3 loop is CASSVAPAGVGTDTQYF. In nucleotides, the CDR3 is TGTGCCAGCAGCGTAGCCCCAGCGGGAGTAGGCACAGATACGCAGTATTTT.

This chain links TRBV25-1 with TRBJ2-5, with D perhaps TRBD1 (5 bases). Trimming removed 2 bases at V and 3 bases at J, with 10 bases between. Germline V gives CDR1 MGHDK, CDR2 SYGVNS. This CDR3 is 14 amino acids long. The CDR3 loop reads CASSEMIGEETQYF. CDR3 bases: TGTGCCAGCAGTGAAATGATAGGGGAAGAGACCCAGTACTTC.

The chain carries TRBV1 and TRBJ2-3; the table's D call, TRBD2, has no DNA check behind it. TRBV1 is a recognized pseudogene. The CDR3 covers 18 residues. The CDR3 nucleotides read TGCACCAGCAGGGCAGCGGGAGACCTCACTAAGAACACAGATACGCAGTATTTT. As protein: CTSRAAGDLTKNTDTQYF.

The chain employs TRBV19 and TRBJ2-7; 7 nucleotides align to TRBD1. V shed 4 bases and J 3 bases; nucleotides not matched to a gene: 12. Germline CDR1 is LNHDA and CDR2 is SQIVND (reference sequence). There are 16 residues in the CDR3. The CDR3 nucleotides read TGTGCCAGTAGTACAGGGGGTGTCGGGCCCCACTACGAGCAGTACTTC. As protein: CASSTGGVGPHYEQYF.

Only a few counts were recorded for this clone. The chain uses TRBV5-1 and TRBJ1-4; maybe TRBD1 (6 bases). Between the trimmed V and J ends, which lost 3 bases and 0 bases, there was a span of 9 bases. In germline, CDR1 is SGHRS, CDR2 YFSETQ. This CDR3 is 15 amino acids long. CDR3 DNA: TGCGCCAGCAGCTACACAGGGTCAACTAATGAAAAACTGTTTTTT. Protein sequence: CASSYTGSTNEKLFF.

V and J are TRBV3-1 (or the pseudogene TRBV3-2) and TRBJ1-1; the match to TRBD1 covers 7 bases. CDR1 LGHDT and CDR2 YNNKEL come from the germline V gene (reference sequence). V shed 6 bases, J shed 0 bases, and the junction held 4 bases outside the gene matches. There are 14 residues in the CDR3. CDR3 amino acids: CASRPTGVNTEAFF. The DNA for the CDR3 is TGTGCCAGCAGACCAACAGGGGTGAACACTGAAGCTTTCTTT.

This clone was observed a single time. V is TRBV19 and J is TRBJ1-4, with D possibly matching TRBD1 (6 bases). The CDR3 is 13 amino acids. With 5 bases removed from V and 7 bases from J, the gap between germline ends came to 11 bases. CDR1 is LNHDA, CDR2 SQIVND, per germline (reference sequence). The CDR3 sequence: CASSSTGGEKLFF. DNA of the CDR3: TGTGCCAGTAGTTCGACAGGTGGTGAAAAACTGTTTTTT.

The chain carries TRBV11-3 and TRBJ1-1, with a possible D match to TRBD1 (6 bases). Trimming pared 4 bases from V and 5 bases from J, leaving 14 bases between. The CDR3 has 14 amino acids. CDR1 and CDR2 from the germline V gene are SGHNT and YENEEA. The CDR3 DNA reads as TGTGCCAGCAGCTGGATCCCCACAGGGACTGAAGCTTTCTTT. Its translation is CASSWIPTGTEAFF.

V gene TRBV11-3 combines with J gene TRBJ2-1, with 9 nucleotides matching TRBD2. CDR1 is SGHNT, CDR2 YENEEA, per germline. The J segment lost 4 bases and the V segment lost 8 bases, leaving 3 bases of the junction unmatched. The CDR3 consists of 13 residues. The CDR3 DNA reads as TGTGCCAGCGGCACTAGCGGGTACAATGAGCAGTTCTTC. Its translation is CASGTSGYNEQFF.

This chain joins TRBV5-5 and TRBJ2-1; perhaps TRBD2 as D (6 bases). Per germline, CDR1 SGHKS and CDR2 YYEKEE (reference sequence). Deletions cut 4 bases from V and 5 bases from J, with 13 bases between. The CDR3 spans 14 residues. CDR3 sequence (DNA): TGTGCCAGCAGCGCCCATCTAGCGAACAATGAGCAGTTCTTC. As protein: CASSAHLANNEQFF.

The chain is built from TRBV5-1 and TRBJ1-3; D gene ambiguous. CDR3 length equals 14 residues. Germline CDR1 SGHRS, CDR2 YFSETQ. Trimming left V 3 bases short and J 0 bases short, with 7 bases between. The CDR3, as DNA: TGCGCCAGCAGCTCAGACATCTCTGGAAACACCATATATTTT. Translation gives CASSSDISGNTIYF.

This chain uses TRBV3-1 (or the pseudogene TRBV3-2) with TRBJ1-6; perhaps TRBD1 as D (5 bases). The germline V gene has CDR1 LGHDT and CDR2 YNNKEL (reference sequence). The CDR3 is 14 residues long. Deletions cut 4 bases from V and 9 bases from J, with 13 bases between. The CDR3 reads CASSPQRGSSPLHF. The CDR3 coding sequence is TGTGCCAGCAGCCCTCAAAGGGGAAGTTCACCCCTCCACTTT.

The chain combines TRBV11-3 with TRBJ1-6, with unresolved D. The CDR3 length is 17 residues. Germline V CDR1 and CDR2: SGHNT, YENEEA. Between the trimmed V and J ends, which lost 5 bases and 8 bases, there was a span of 22 bases. Here the CDR3 DNA reads TGTGCCAGCAGCCTAGGGCGAGGGTGGCGCCCGGATTCACCCCTCCACTTT. It translates to CASSLGRGWRPDSPLHF.

The chain recombines TRBV7-3 with TRBJ2-3; 10 positions match TRBD2. The CDR3 is 15 amino acids. Germline values: CDR1 SGHTA, CDR2 FQGTGA. Trimming removed 5 bases from V and 1 base from J; junction bases left unmatched: 3. The CDR3 protein is CASSSGGAGTDTQYF. As DNA, the CDR3 is TGTGCCAGCAGCAGCGGGGGGGCGGGCACAGATACGCAGTATTTT.

The gene calls are TRBV5-6 and TRBJ1-2, with D possibly matching TRBD1 (6 bases). Germline CDR1 reads SGHDT; CDR2 reads YYEEEE. The CDR3 runs to 15 residues. V lost 4 bases and J lost 9, with 22 bases in between. CDR3 DNA: TGTGCCAGCAGCCCTCGGGGAGGGGGGCGAAGGAGCTACACCTTC. Its translation: CASSPRGGGRRSYTF.

The chain recombines TRBV3-1 (or the pseudogene TRBV3-2) with TRBJ2-1; 7 bases fit TRBD2. V lost 4 bases, J lost 15 bases, and 12 bases stayed unmatched. Germline assignment: CDR1 LGHDT and CDR2 YNNKEL (reference sequence). The CDR3 consists of 13 residues. CDR3 nucleotides: TGTGCCAGCAGCCCCCACGGGGAGGGACTTAGGTTCTTC. Protein product: CASSPHGEGLRFF.